This T cell receptor beta chain was obtained from a study of blood T cell repertoires in COVID-19. Produced via immunoSEQ multiplex PCR; TCRdb's table is partial and in-frame only. The profile shows approximately 290,000 clones, roughly 89% of them singletons. Germline V gives CDR1 SGHNT, CDR2 YYREEE (reference sequence). With 1 base removed from V and 4 bases from J, the gap between germline ends came to 14 bases. The length of the CDR3 is 15 residues. The sequence was obtained from a man younger than 40 with acute or convalescent COVID-19. V is TRBV5-4 and J is TRBJ1-1; D remains unclear. Sequenced sample: peripheral blood. The DNA of the CDR3 is TGTGCCAGCAGCTTGATGGGCGGGGTTACCACTGAAGCTTTCTTT. The encoded protein is CASSLMGGVTTEAFF. Based on the CDR3 plus reference TRBV5-4 and TRBJ1-1, the full variable domain is ETGVTQSPTHLIKTRGQQVTLRCSSQSGHNTVSWYQQALGQGPQFIFQYYREEENGRGNFPPRFSGLQFPNYSSELNVNALELDDSALYLCASSLMGGVTTEAFFGQGTRLTVV.